This T cell receptor beta chain was obtained from a study of cytomegalovirus exposure and HLA in healthy donors. The study's findings and limits: According to the study, 150 to 200 TCR beta chains were cytomegalovirus-associated. Later work found that TCR association rates differed between HLA loci; DRB1 had the most and HLA-C the fewest. Researchers reported in a later analysis that a missense DCLRE1C variant was tied to TCR beta V- and J-gene trimming.

Researchers ran the PCR with 60 Vbeta and 13 Jbeta primers. Clones were read by immunoSEQ multiplex PCR, and TCRdb kept only the in-frame ones, dropping some. The data show about 55,000 clones, about 82% seen once. V was pared by 2 bases and J by 1 base, with 7 bases of the junction left unmatched. The CDR3 consists of 17 residues. Germline CDR1 SGHVS, CDR2 FQNEAQ. Notes on this clone: The antigen remains unidentified.

The genes are TRBV7-8 and TRBJ1-5; 8 bases align to TRBD1. The receptor was derived from a young man in good health and CMV-seronegative. Sequencing was performed on PBMCs. The CDR3 region is CASSLTSGGGSNQPQHF. The CDR3 coding sequence is TGTGCCAGCAGCTTAACGTCAGGGGGCGGGAGCAATCAGCCCCAGCATTTT.